The T cell receptor beta chain under discussion was sequenced for a study of T cell repertoires in cytomegalovirus infection. MiXCR, run by TCRdb on the reads, gives a single entry per CDR3 protein. In the table there are some 300,000 distinct CDR3 sequences, around 10% of which are singletons. The V gene's germline CDR1 is DFQATT and CDR2 SNEGSKA (reference sequence). There are 13 residues in the CDR3. V lost 4 bases to trimming and J lost 9 bases, with 13 bases between them. This clonotype was recorded at least ten times. J is TRBJ1-6 and V is TRBV20-1; tentatively, D is TRBD1 (5 bases). This clonotype was obtained from a human donor in good health (CMV status not recorded). Some clones in this sample may be carry-over from other donors' samples. The sequenced sample was PBMCs. CDR3 bases: TGCAGTGCTATAAGGGACGGGAGTTCACCCCTCCACTTT. Its translation: CSAIRDGSSPLHF.